These 22 T cell receptor beta chains were all obtained from the same sample, sequenced in a study of shared clonotypes between healthy human individuals. The table came from immunoSEQ multiplex PCR; TCRdb's copy has only in-frame clones and leaves some out. The repertoire has nearly 2 million clones, roughly 95% of them found once; the top ten carry 0.9% to 1.5%. Selected positively for CCR7 and CD45RO-negative, naive CD8 cells excluded terminally differentiated effector memory CD45RA+ cells. The sample comprised naive CD8+ T cells sorted from blood. Receptors originate from a young man in good health.

The table lists this clone with a count of one. V gene TRBV10-3 combines with J gene TRBJ2-2; 7 bases line up with TRBD2. Trimming took 2 bases from V and 5 from J; bases not matched to a gene: 8. In germline, CDR1 is ENHRY, CDR2 SYGVKD. The CDR3 has 16 amino acids. The CDR3 DNA sequence: TGTGCCATCAGTGAGGACAGTAGCGGGTATACCGGGGAGCTGTTTTTT. Its protein is CAISEDSSGYTGELFF.

The J gene is TRBJ2-5, the V gene TRBV27; D gene unclear. Germline V gene sequence: CDR1 MNHEY, CDR2 SMNVEV (reference sequence). There are 12 residues in the CDR3. V was cut by 3 bases and J by 5 bases, with 7 bases left in between. The CDR3 is CASSFIGETQYF. In DNA, the CDR3 is TGTGCCAGCAGTTTCATCGGGGAGACCCAGTACTTC.

This rearrangement joins TRBV5-8 to TRBJ2-5, with D hard to call. CDR3 size: 10 residues. The V gene lost 2 bases and the J gene lost 4 bases, with 0 bases spanning the gap. Germline V gene sequence: CDR1 SGHTS, CDR2 YDEGEE. This chain's CDR3 is CASSLETQYF. CDR3 bases: TGTGCCAGCAGCTTAGAGACCCAGTACTTC.

The V call is TRBV6-1, the J call TRBJ2-1; no firm D call. V dropped 1 base and J dropped 6 bases, with 10 bases sitting between them. The CDR3 has 14 amino acids. Germline assignment: CDR1 MNHNS and CDR2 SASEGT. CDR3 residues: CASSEDVFINEQFF. CDR3 DNA sequence: TGTGCCAGCAGTGAAGATGTCTTTATCAATGAGCAGTTCTTC.

This chain uses TRBV2 with TRBJ2-7; the match to TRBD1 covers 9 bases. CDR1 and CDR2 (germline): SNHLY, FYNNEI. With 6 bases clipped from V and 4 bases from J, the junction kept 7 bases outside the gene matches. The CDR3 totals 14 residues. Here the CDR3 reads CASRLQGAEYEQYF. CDR3 DNA sequence: TGTGCCAGCAGGCTACAGGGGGCGGAGTACGAGCAGTACTTC.

This chain connects TRBV6-5 to TRBJ2-1, with D unresolved. The germline CDR1 and CDR2 sequences are MNHEY and SVGAGI. CDR3 length: 13 amino acids. V dropped 5 bases and J dropped 7 bases, with 12 bases sitting between them. The CDR3 coding sequence is TGTGCCAGCAGTCCCACCCACGGGAATGAGCAGTTCTTC. Translating it yields CASSPTHGNEQFF.

V gene TRBV2 combines with J gene TRBJ2-6; TRBD2 might be the D (6 bases). Trimming pared 3 bases from V and 0 bases from J, leaving 12 bases between. The germline V gene encodes CDR1 SNHLY and CDR2 FYNNEI. The CDR3 loop spans 17 amino acids. In DNA form, the CDR3 reads TGTGCCAGCAGTGACCCGGGGGATGGCTCTGGGGCCAACGTCCTGACTTTC. Amino acids: CASSDPGDGSGANVLTF. Full variable domain (rest looked up from reference TRBV2 and TRBJ2-6): EPEVTQTPSHQVTQMGQEVILRCVPISNHLYFYWYRQILGQKVEFLVSFYNNEISEKSEIFDDQFSVERPDGSNFTLKIRSTKLEDSAMYFCASSDPGDGSGANVLTFGAGSRLTVL.

The chain has TRBV25-1 and TRBJ2-5, with 10 nucleotides matching TRBD2. Trimming took 1 base from V and 2 from J; bases not matched to a gene: 7. Germline V CDR1 and CDR2: MGHDK, SYGVNS. This CDR3 spans 17 amino acids. The CDR3 is CASSEFSGGPSQETQYF. The CDR3 nucleotides are TGTGCCAGCAGTGAATTTAGCGGGGGGCCTAGTCAAGAGACCCAGTACTTC.

The chain recombines TRBV5-5 with TRBJ2-7, with D possibly matching TRBD1 (6 bases). V was cut by 3 bases and J by 0 bases, with 13 bases left in between. CDR3 size: 15 residues. Germline CDR1 is SGHKS and CDR2 is YYEKEE (reference sequence). DNA for the CDR3: TGTGCCAGCAGCTGGGGGCAGGCTAGCTCCTACGAGCAGTACTTC. Its translation: CASSWGQASSYEQYF.

Notes on this clone: Since a much larger clone is just one base distant, this may be a read error. Other nucleotide sequences in the sample specify the same CDR3. CDR3 bases: TGTGCCAGCAGTTACGGGACAGGGTCCTACGAGCAGTACTTC. This codes for CASSYGTGSYEQYF. This chain joins TRBV27 and TRBJ2-7; 9 bases fit TRBD1. Germline V lookup: CDR1 MNHEY, CDR2 SMNVEV (reference sequence). The CDR3 is 14 amino acids. Losses at the gene ends were 4 bases for V and 1 base for J; bases not matched to a gene: 2.

The chain recombines TRBV4-3 with TRBJ2-3; 8 nucleotides align to TRBD2. V lost 0 bases, J lost 5 bases, and 10 bases stayed unmatched. Germline assignment: CDR1 LGHNA and CDR2 YSLEER. This CDR3 is built from 17 residues. The CDR3, as DNA: TGCGCCAGCAGCCAAGAGATTCGGCTAGCGGGCCGAGATACGCAGTATTTT. Protein sequence: CASSQEIRLAGRDTQYF.

V gene TRBV6-1 combines with J gene TRBJ1-1; D uncertain. Germline V gene lookup returns CDR1 MNHNS and CDR2 SASEGT. Trimming cost V 2 bases and J 1 base, with 11 bases left between them. The CDR3 is 15 amino acids. DNA for the CDR3: TGTGCCAGCAGTGAATTCAGACGGCCGAACACTGAAGCTTTCTTT. Protein product: CASSEFRRPNTEAFF.

This sequence joins TRBV19 and TRBJ1-3; D is uncertain. The germline gives CDR1 LNHDA, CDR2 SQIVND (reference sequence). With 9 bases removed from V and 0 bases from J, the gap between germline ends came to 15 bases. The CDR3 length is 15 residues. Here the CDR3 DNA reads TGTGCCAGCCTAGCCAGTCCATTCTCTGGAAACACCATATATTTT. It yields the protein CASLASPFSGNTIYF. Full variable domain (remainder filled in from reference TRBV19 and TRBJ1-3): DGGITQSPKYLFRKEGQNVTLSCEQNLNHDAMYWYRQDPGQGLRLIYYSQIVNDFQKGDIAEGYSVSREKKESFPLTVTSAQKNPTAFYLCASLASPFSGNTIYFGEGSWLTVV.

This clone occurred a few times. The CDR3 reads CASSEISDAYEQYF. The CDR3 nucleotides are TGTGCCAGCAGTGAAATATCCGACGCCTACGAGCAGTACTTC. The chain uses TRBV2 and TRBJ2-7; D call uncertain. V lost 2 bases to trimming and J lost 2 bases, with 10 bases between them. Germline V lookup: CDR1 SNHLY, CDR2 FYNNEI. The CDR3 is 14 amino acids.

The gene calls are TRBV5-1 and TRBJ1-1, with D hard to call. V gave up 4 bases and J gave up 2 bases, with 9 bases separating them. CDR3 length equals 13 residues. CDR1 SGHRS and CDR2 YFSETQ come from the germline V gene. CDR3 amino acids: CASSPWPNTEAFF. CDR3 in DNA: TGCGCCAGCAGCCCGTGGCCAAACACTGAAGCTTTCTTT.

The rearrangement joins TRBV4-3 to TRBJ2-1, with TRBD1 identical over 7 bases. CDR1 is LGHNA, CDR2 YSLEER, per germline. This CDR3 has 16 residues. V was pared by 0 bases and J by 8 bases, with 10 bases of the junction left unmatched. The CDR3 sequence: CASSQDLARGMDEQFF. For the CDR3, the DNA is TGCGCCAGCAGCCAAGATCTTGCCAGGGGGATGGATGAGCAGTTCTTC.

J is TRBJ2-5 and V is TRBV29-1; weak D call: TRBD2 (6 bases). Germline CDR1 SQVTM, CDR2 ANQGSEA. CDR3 length: 14 amino acids. Trimming cost V 5 bases and J 2 bases, with 15 bases left between them. The CDR3, as DNA: TGCAGCGTTCGGAGGGCGAGTCTACAAGAGACCCAGTACTTC. Translated, it gives CSVRRASLQETQYF.

The V call is TRBV7-2, the J call TRBJ2-3; no clear D gene. V lost 3 bases and J lost 0, with 16 bases in between. Germline V CDR1 and CDR2: SGHTA, FQGNSA. The CDR3 consists of 17 residues. In nucleotides, the CDR3 is TGTGCCAGCAGCTTCCCCCGGACGGCCGCTAGCACAGATACGCAGTATTTT. Translation gives CASSFPRTAASTDTQYF.

The rearrangement uses TRBV19 and TRBJ1-5; possibly TRBD1 for D (5 bases). The CDR3 covers 19 residues. Germline V gives CDR1 LNHDA, CDR2 SQIVND (reference sequence). Trimming removed 5 bases from V and 3 bases from J, with 26 bases in between. CDR3 nucleotide sequence: TGTGCCAGTAGTGACGGGGCCTTAAAAATCTATACGACCAATCAGCCCCAGCATTTT. Its translation is CASSDGALKIYTTNQPQHF. The variable domain in full, completed from reference TRBV19 and TRBJ1-5, reads DGGITQSPKYLFRKEGQNVTLSCEQNLNHDAMYWYRQDPGQGLRLIYYSQIVNDFQKGDIAEGYSVSREKKESFPLTVTSAQKNPTAFYLCASSDGALKIYTTNQPQHFGDGTRLSIL.

The chain is built from TRBV27 and TRBJ2-7; D gene unclear. From germline, CDR1 is MNHEY and CDR2 SMNVEV (reference sequence). The V end lost 10 bases, the J end lost 0 bases, and 4 bases lay between the germline ends. CDR3 size: 10 residues. The CDR3 reads CATLSYEQYF. The DNA of the CDR3 is TGTGCCACCCTCTCCTACGAGCAGTACTTC.

The genes are TRBV25-1 and TRBJ2-1; a possible D gene is TRBD2 (6 bases). This CDR3 contains 16 residues. The V end lost 3 bases, the J end lost 9 bases, and 21 bases lay between the germline ends. Germline V lookup: CDR1 MGHDK, CDR2 SYGVNS. The CDR3 sequence: CASSDGGFGGITEQFF. Written as DNA, the CDR3 is TGTGCCAGCAGTGACGGGGGATTTGGCGGGATAACTGAGCAGTTCTTC.

With regard to this clone: Other DNA sequences in the sample encode the same CDR3. The rearrangement joins TRBV5-1 to TRBJ1-1, with D possibly matching TRBD1 (6 bases). The CDR3 has 14 amino acids. Germline lookup yields CDR1 SGHRS and CDR2 YFSETQ. Trimming left V 1 base short and J 0 bases short, with 7 bases between. The DNA of the CDR3 is TGCGCCAGCAGCTTGAGGGGGATGAACACTGAAGCTTTCTTT. Encoded protein: CASSLRGMNTEAFF.